The 30 T cell receptor beta chains reported below all come from one sample, sequenced in a study of cytotoxic CD8 clonotypes in ibrutinib-treated CLL. This table comes from immunoSEQ multiplex PCR, and its TCRdb copy is limited to in-frame clones, with some not included. Of some 130,000 clones in the sample, 80% to 90% are singletons; the top ten hold roughly 2%. The sample was PBMCs, taken after 24 months of ibrutinib treatment. The origin of the receptors is a human donor with chronic lymphocytic leukemia.

The chain carries TRBV7-2 and TRBJ2-7; TRBD1 aligns across 8 bases. Germline assignment: CDR1 SGHTA and CDR2 FQGNSA. The CDR3 totals 15 residues. The ends lost 2 bases at V and 3 bases at J; junction bases unmatched: 6. The CDR3 here is CASSLSVQGVYEQYF. The DNA of the CDR3 is TGTGCCAGCAGCTTAAGTGTACAGGGGGTCTACGAGCAGTACTTC.

The rearrangement links TRBV6-6 to TRBJ2-2, with D unclear. The germline V gene encodes CDR1 MNHNY and CDR2 SVGAGI (reference sequence). The germline V and J ends were trimmed by 2 bases and 3 bases, with 4 bases remaining between them. The CDR3 runs 13 residues. The CDR3 spells CASSYGDTGELFF. For the CDR3, the DNA is TGTGCCAGCAGTTACGGAGACACCGGGGAGCTGTTTTTT.

This chain links TRBV7-9 with TRBJ2-2, with 9 bases matching TRBD1. The CDR3 has 18 residues. J lost 0 bases, V lost 5 bases, and 10 bases had no gene match. CDR1 is SEHNR, CDR2 FQNEAQ, per germline (reference sequence). In DNA, the CDR3 is TGTGCCAGCAGCACAAAGCCAAGGGACAGGGCGAACACCGGGGAGCTGTTTTTT. Translating gives CASSTKPRDRANTGELFF.

This clone was detected once. This chain joins TRBV5-1 and TRBJ2-1; possible D gene TRBD2, 5 bases. In germline, CDR1 is SGHRS, CDR2 YFSETQ. With 0 bases removed from V and 4 bases from J, the gap between germline ends came to 14 bases. The length of the CDR3 is 16 residues. In nucleotides, the CDR3 is TGCGCCAGCAGCTTGGCCGGGAAAACCACATACAATGAGCAGTTCTTC. Translation: CASSLAGKTTYNEQFF.

The rearrangement links TRBV7-2 to TRBJ2-7; tentative D call: TRBD1 (6 bases). The ends were cut back, 4 bases at V and 1 base at J, with 11 bases in the middle. The CDR3 is made up of 14 amino acids. Germline-derived CDR1 and CDR2 are SGHTA and FQGNSA. This chain's CDR3 is CASSYHQGSYEQYF. CDR3 nucleotides: TGTGCCAGCAGCTATCACCAGGGGTCCTACGAGCAGTACTTC. The full variable domain, completed using reference TRBV7-2 and TRBJ2-7, is GAGVSQSPSNKVTEKGKDVELRCDPISGHTALYWYRQSLGQGLEFLIYFQGNSAPDKSGLPSDRFSAERTGGSVSTLTIQRTQQEDSAVYLCASSYHQGSYEQYFGPGTRLTVT.

The rearrangement uses TRBV28 and TRBJ1-2; 7 bases are shared with TRBD1. Germline values: CDR1 MDHEN, CDR2 SYDVKM. With 3 bases clipped from V and 8 bases from J, the junction kept 6 bases outside the gene matches. The CDR3 loop spans 13 amino acids. The CDR3 sequence is CASSLGDSEGYTF. The CDR3 region has the DNA TGTGCCAGCAGTTTGGGGGACAGCGAGGGCTACACCTTC.

The rearrangement uses TRBV5-1 and TRBJ2-2; D unresolved. The V end was cut by 1 base, the J end by 6 bases, with 10 bases between. This CDR3 region has 14 residues. Germline V lookup: CDR1 SGHRS, CDR2 YFSETQ. Here the CDR3 reads CASSLNPTAGELFF. In DNA form, the CDR3 reads TGCGCCAGCAGCTTGAACCCTACCGCCGGGGAGCTGTTTTTT.

The chain recombines TRBV6-5 with TRBJ1-2, with 7 bases aligning to TRBD1. The CDR3 totals 14 residues. Per germline, CDR1 MNHEY and CDR2 SVGAGI. V shed 6 bases, J shed 4 bases, and the junction held 8 bases outside the gene matches. The chain's CDR3 is CASSPDRQSYGYTF. CDR3 coding DNA: TGTGCCAGCAGCCCGGACAGGCAATCCTATGGCTACACCTTC.

The chain uses TRBV5-4 and TRBJ2-5, with a possible D match to TRBD1 (5 bases). Germline V gene sequence: CDR1 SGHNT, CDR2 YYREEE (reference sequence). This CDR3 spans 15 amino acids. Trimming shortened V by 0 bases and J by 5 bases, and 14 bases separated the two germline ends. The CDR3 DNA is TGTGCCAGCAGCTTGGAAGGGGCCCTCGGGGAGACCCAGTACTTC. Translation: CASSLEGALGETQYF.

The chain recombines TRBV27 with TRBJ1-5, with no clear D. V was trimmed by 2 bases and J by 6 bases, leaving 11 bases between them. The length of the CDR3 is 14 residues. From germline, CDR1 is MNHEY and CDR2 SMNVEV (reference sequence). The CDR3 DNA sequence: TGTGCCAGCAGTTTAAGGTTCCCGTCTCAGCCCCAGCATTTT. Translation: CASSLRFPSQPQHF.

CDR3 in DNA: TGTGCCAGCAGCCGGGCCGAAGCGCGGCCCTACACCTTC. It yields the protein CASSRAEARPYTF. The chain combines TRBV11-2 with TRBJ1-2; no clear D gene. Between the trimmed V and J ends, which lost 5 bases and 10 bases, there was a span of 17 bases. The CDR3 has 13 amino acids. CDR1 and CDR2 from the germline V gene are SGHAT and FQNNGV.

The chain employs TRBV5-5 and TRBJ2-2; no reliable D call. V was clipped by 0 bases and J by 3 bases, with 9 bases between them. Germline values: CDR1 SGHKS, CDR2 YYEKEE (reference sequence). This CDR3 is built from 15 residues. The CDR3 region has the DNA TGTGCCAGCAGCTTGGATTCTAGACACACCGGGGAGCTGTTTTTT. Protein product: CASSLDSRHTGELFF.

The gene calls are TRBV20-1 and TRBJ1-1; D gene unclear. With 8 bases removed from V and 5 bases from J, the gap between germline ends came to 12 bases. This CDR3 region has 11 residues. The germline V gene encodes CDR1 DFQATT and CDR2 SNEGSKA (reference sequence). CDR3 residues: CSTFANTEAFF. In DNA, the CDR3 is TGCAGTACGTTCGCAAATACTGAAGCTTTCTTT.

The chain recombines TRBV25-1 with TRBJ2-1, with D maybe TRBD2 (6 bases). Trimming removed 1 base from V and 7 bases from J, with 14 bases in between. The CDR3 length is 15 residues. Germline assignment: CDR1 MGHDK and CDR2 SYGVNS. The CDR3 sequence is CASSEWQRGKNEQFF. The CDR3 nucleotides are TGTGCCAGCAGTGAATGGCAACGGGGGAAGAATGAGCAGTTCTTC.

The chain carries TRBV6-5 and TRBJ2-7; the D gene is possibly TRBD1 (7 bases). Trimming took 5 bases from V and 5 from J, leaving 13 bases between them. Germline CDR1 is MNHEY and CDR2 is SVGAGI. There are 13 residues in the CDR3. The CDR3 DNA follows: TGTGCCAGCAGTGGAGGAGGGGGCCACGAGCAGTACTTC. As protein: CASSGGGGHEQYF.

This clone was found once. The chain uses TRBV19 and TRBJ2-3; no reliable D call. CDR1 is LNHDA and CDR2 is SQIVND in the germline V gene (reference sequence). V gave up 3 bases and J gave up 2 bases, with 12 bases separating them. The CDR3 has 15 residues. CDR3 in amino acids: CASSITPSVTDTQYF. DNA of the CDR3: TGTGCCAGTAGTATCACGCCTTCGGTCACAGATACGCAGTATTTT.

V and J are TRBV29-1 and TRBJ2-5; unclear D gene. Trimming took 4 bases from V and 4 from J, leaving 19 bases between them. Germline values: CDR1 SQVTM, CDR2 ANQGSEA. The CDR3 has 15 residues. The CDR3 protein is CSVGVGRRSGETQYF. Written as DNA, the CDR3 is TGCAGCGTTGGTGTAGGACGCAGGTCCGGAGAGACCCAGTACTTC. The full variable domain, rest sourced from reference TRBV29-1 and TRBJ2-5, is SAVISQKPSRDICQRGTSLTIQCQVDSQVTMMFWYRQQPGQSLTLIATANQGSEATYESGFVIDKFPISRPNLTFSTLTVSNMSPEDSSIYLCSVGVGRRSGETQYFGPGTRLLVL.

The rearrangement uses TRBV7-9 and TRBJ1-5; TRBD1 agrees at 9 bases. This CDR3 comprises 17 residues. With V trimmed by 5 bases and J by 4 bases, 12 bases remained unmatched. Germline V lookup: CDR1 SEHNR, CDR2 FQNEAQ (reference sequence). CDR3 nucleotide sequence: TGTGCCAGCAGCCGGGGAGGGGGACAGGGTATGAATCAGCCCCAGCATTTT. Protein: CASSRGGGQGMNQPQHF.

This chain links TRBV7-2 with TRBJ2-1, with no clear D. Trimming took 4 bases from V and 0 from J, leaving 4 bases between them. This CDR3 spans 13 amino acids. The germline CDR1 and CDR2 sequences are SGHTA and FQGNSA. CDR3 nucleotides: TGTGCCAGCAGCTCAAACTCCTACAATGAGCAGTTCTTC. Its protein product is CASSSNSYNEQFF.

The chain combines TRBV28 with TRBJ1-1; D gene uncertain. V was clipped by 5 bases and J by 1 base, with 14 bases between them. This CDR3 region has 15 residues. Germline CDR1 and CDR2: MDHEN and SYDVKM. The CDR3 region is CASSPRKVGNTEAFF. CDR3 DNA: TGTGCCAGCAGTCCCCGGAAGGTAGGGAACACTGAAGCTTTCTTT.

This rearrangement joins TRBV4-3 to TRBJ1-6; D is perhaps TRBD1 (6 bases). Per germline, CDR1 LGHNA and CDR2 YSLEER. V lost 0 bases and J 7 bases, leaving 19 bases between the germline ends. The length of the CDR3 is 18 residues. In DNA form, the CDR3 reads TGCGCCAGCAGCCAAGATAGGGGGGACCGAGGACGAAATTCACCCCTCCACTTT. Its protein product is CASSQDRGDRGRNSPLHF.

The J gene is TRBJ2-7, the V gene TRBV5-8; no definite D call. Trimming took 1 base from V and 3 from J, leaving 14 bases between them. The germline V gene has CDR1 SGHTS and CDR2 YDEGEE. The length of the CDR3 is 15 residues. CDR3 amino acids: CASSLSLNPHYEQYF. In DNA form, the CDR3 reads TGTGCCAGCAGCTTGTCTCTAAACCCTCACTACGAGCAGTACTTC. Based on the CDR3 plus reference TRBV5-8 and TRBJ2-7, the full variable domain is EAGVTQSPTHLIKTRGQQATLRCSPISGHTSVYWYQQALGLGLQFLLWYDEGEERNRGNFPPRFSGRQFPNYSSELNVNALELEDSALYLCASSLSLNPHYEQYFGPGTRLTVT.

This chain connects TRBV28 to TRBJ1-1; D uncertain. Germline loops: CDR1 MDHEN, CDR2 SYDVKM. Trimming took off 3 bases at V and 4 bases at J, with 12 bases between the two ends. The CDR3 runs 14 residues. This CDR3 is CASSLFRLVTEAFF. Written as DNA, the CDR3 is TGTGCCAGCAGTTTGTTCAGGTTGGTCACTGAAGCTTTCTTT. The variable domain in full, completed from reference TRBV28 and TRBJ1-1, reads DVKVTQSSRYLVKRTGEKVFLECVQDMDHENMFWYRQDPGLGLRLIYFSYDVKMKEKGDIPEGYSVSREKKERFSLILESASTNQTSMYLCASSLFRLVTEAFFGQGTRLTVV.

CDR3 nucleotide sequence: TGTGCCAGCAGACGGGACAGGGCACCAACTAATGAAAAACTGTTTTTT. This codes for CASRRDRAPTNEKLFF. The chain recombines TRBV2 with TRBJ1-4; 9 positions agree with TRBD1. CDR1 and CDR2 (germline): SNHLY, FYNNEI. Trimming cost V 6 bases and J 0 bases; bases outside gene matches: 5. The CDR3 has 16 residues.

J is TRBJ2-2 and V is TRBV7-2, with 7 bases aligning to TRBD1. Unmatched junction bases numbered 6, after V lost 1 base and J lost 7 bases. Germline V gives CDR1 SGHTA, CDR2 FQGNSA. This CDR3 contains 15 residues. CDR3 DNA: TGTGCCAGCAGCTTAGAGGGGGCGCGTGGCGGGGAGCTGTTTTTT. Translating gives CASSLEGARGGELFF.

The J gene is TRBJ2-7, the V gene TRBV27; 8 bases agree with TRBD1. The germline gives CDR1 MNHEY, CDR2 SMNVEV (reference sequence). Trimming took 3 bases from V and 2 from J; bases not matched to a gene: 3. The CDR3 contains 14 residues. The CDR3: CASSFDRGAYEQYF. The CDR3 DNA reads TGTGCCAGCAGTTTTGACAGGGGAGCCTACGAGCAGTACTTC.

The V gene is TRBV7-9, the J gene TRBJ1-6, with a weak D call TRBD1 (6 bases). The length of the CDR3 is 15 residues. Trimming pared 1 base from V and 5 bases from J, leaving 9 bases between. Germline V CDR1 and CDR2: SEHNR, FQNEAQ (reference sequence). The CDR3 nucleotides read TGTGCCAGCAGCTTAGGGGCAGGGGATAATTCACCCCTCCACTTT. Its translation: CASSLGAGDNSPLHF.

The chain joins TRBV27 to TRBJ2-6, with D unresolved. V was trimmed by 5 bases and J by 1 base, leaving 18 bases between them. The CDR3 covers 18 residues. The V gene's germline CDR1 is MNHEY and CDR2 SMNVEV (reference sequence). CDR3 nucleotides: TGTGCCAGCAGTCCCTCTCCAGGTGCCCCATCTGGGGCCAACGTCCTGACTTTC. It encodes CASSPSPGAPSGANVLTF.

V and J are TRBV27 and TRBJ1-2, with D possibly being TRBD1 (5 bases). CDR1 is MNHEY, CDR2 SMNVEV, per germline (reference sequence). CDR3 length equals 19 residues. With 3 bases removed from V and 6 bases from J, the gap between germline ends came to 29 bases. The CDR3 DNA reads as TGTGCCAGCAGTTTCTATCGGGGCGCGGGAGCAGGGAGTGGAGATGGCTACACCTTC. Its protein product is CASSFYRGAGAGSGDGYTF.

This rearrangement joins TRBV29-1 to TRBJ2-7; 8 bases match TRBD1. V trimming: 4 bases; J trimming: 5 bases; junction bases outside the gene matches: 4. Germline V gene sequence: CDR1 SQVTM, CDR2 ANQGSEA. CDR3 length equals 12 residues. The CDR3 reads CSVVKDRDEQYF. The CDR3 region has the DNA TGCAGCGTTGTGAAGGACAGGGACGAGCAGTACTTC.